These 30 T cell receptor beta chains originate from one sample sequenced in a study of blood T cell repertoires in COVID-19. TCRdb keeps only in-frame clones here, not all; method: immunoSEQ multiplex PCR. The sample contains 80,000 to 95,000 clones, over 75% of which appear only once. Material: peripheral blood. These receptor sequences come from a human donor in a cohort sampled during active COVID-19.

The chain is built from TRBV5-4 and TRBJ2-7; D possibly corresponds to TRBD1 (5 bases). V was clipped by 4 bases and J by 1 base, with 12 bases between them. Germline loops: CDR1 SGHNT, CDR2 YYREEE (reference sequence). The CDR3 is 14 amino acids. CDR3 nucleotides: TGTGCCAGCAGCCCTAGGACACTGTCCTACGAGCAGTACTTC. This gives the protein CASSPRTLSYEQYF.

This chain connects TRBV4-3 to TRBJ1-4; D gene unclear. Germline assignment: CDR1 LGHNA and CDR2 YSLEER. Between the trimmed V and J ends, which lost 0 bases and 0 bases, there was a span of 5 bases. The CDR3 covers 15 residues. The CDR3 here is CASSQDWPTNEKLFF. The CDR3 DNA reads TGCGCCAGCAGCCAAGATTGGCCAACTAATGAAAAACTGTTTTTT.

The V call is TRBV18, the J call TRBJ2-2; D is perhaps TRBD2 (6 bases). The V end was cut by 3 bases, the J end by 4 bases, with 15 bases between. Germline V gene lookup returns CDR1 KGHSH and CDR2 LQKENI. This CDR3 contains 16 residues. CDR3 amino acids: CASSPAQREATGELFF. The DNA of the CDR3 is TGTGCCAGCTCACCGGCGCAAAGGGAGGCCACCGGGGAGCTGTTTTTT.

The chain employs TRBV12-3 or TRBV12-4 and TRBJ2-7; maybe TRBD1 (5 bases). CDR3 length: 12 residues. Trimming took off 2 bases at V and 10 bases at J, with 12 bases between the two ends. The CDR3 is CASSLLGHPQYF. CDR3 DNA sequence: TGTGCCAGCAGTTTACTTGGACACCCACAGTACTTC.

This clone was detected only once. CDR3 sequence: CASRFAGTVAHEQFF. CDR3 DNA sequence: TGTGCCAGCAGGTTTGCCGGGACAGTCGCCCATGAGCAGTTCTTC. The J gene is TRBJ2-1, the V gene TRBV28; 7 positions match TRBD1. The ends lost 6 bases at V and 8 bases at J; junction bases unmatched: 13. The germline CDR1 and CDR2 sequences are MDHEN and SYDVKM. CDR3 length equals 15 residues.

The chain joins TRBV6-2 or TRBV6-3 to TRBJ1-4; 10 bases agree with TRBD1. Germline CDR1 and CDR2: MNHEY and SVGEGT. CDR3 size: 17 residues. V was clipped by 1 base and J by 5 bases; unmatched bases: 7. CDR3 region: CASSYLKPGQGNEKLFF. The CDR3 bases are TGTGCCAGCAGTTACTTGAAACCGGGACAGGGGAATGAAAAACTGTTTTTT.

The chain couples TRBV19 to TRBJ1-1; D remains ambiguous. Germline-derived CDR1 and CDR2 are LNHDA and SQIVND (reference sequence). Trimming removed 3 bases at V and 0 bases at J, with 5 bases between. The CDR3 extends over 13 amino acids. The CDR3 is CASSITVNTEAFF. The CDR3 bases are TGTGCCAGTAGTATTACGGTGAACACTGAAGCTTTCTTT. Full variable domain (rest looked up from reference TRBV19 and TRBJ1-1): DGGITQSPKYLFRKEGQNVTLSCEQNLNHDAMYWYRQDPGQGLRLIYYSQIVNDFQKGDIAEGYSVSREKKESFPLTVTSAQKNPTAFYLCASSITVNTEAFFGQGTRLTVV.

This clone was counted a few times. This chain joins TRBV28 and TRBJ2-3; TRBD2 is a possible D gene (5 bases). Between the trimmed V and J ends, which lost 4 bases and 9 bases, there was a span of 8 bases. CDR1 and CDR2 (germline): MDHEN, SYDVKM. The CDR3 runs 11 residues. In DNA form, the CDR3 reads TGTGCCAGCAGTTCAACGGGGACGCAGTATTTT. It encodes CASSSTGTQYF.

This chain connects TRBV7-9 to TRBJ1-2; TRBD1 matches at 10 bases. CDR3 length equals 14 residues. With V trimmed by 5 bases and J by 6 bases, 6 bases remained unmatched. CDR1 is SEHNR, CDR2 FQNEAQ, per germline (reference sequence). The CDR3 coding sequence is TGTGCCAGCAGCCCCACTGGGACAGGGGATGGCTACACCTTC. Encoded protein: CASSPTGTGDGYTF.

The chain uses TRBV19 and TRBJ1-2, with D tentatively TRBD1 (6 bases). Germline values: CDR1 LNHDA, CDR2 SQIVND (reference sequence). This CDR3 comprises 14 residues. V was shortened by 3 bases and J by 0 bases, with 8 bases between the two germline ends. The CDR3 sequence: CASSMGATNYGYTF. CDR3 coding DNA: TGTGCCAGTAGTATGGGGGCCACTAACTATGGCTACACCTTC.

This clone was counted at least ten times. CDR3 nucleotides: TGTGCCAGCTCACGGACAGGGGGCGCGGAAACTTTCTTT. This translates into CASSRTGGAETFF. The chain couples TRBV18 to TRBJ1-1; 11 bases match TRBD1. This CDR3 is built from 13 residues. Trimming at V came to 4 bases and at J to 12 bases, leaving 7 bases not matched to a gene. Germline CDR1 and CDR2: KGHSH and LQKENI. Together with reference TRBV18 and TRBJ1-1, the CDR3 gives the full variable domain: NAGVMQNPRHLVRRRGQEARLRCSPMKGHSHVYWYRQLPEEGLKFMVYLQKENIIDESGMPKERFSAEFPKEGPSILRIQQVVRGDSAAYFCASSRTGGAETFFGQGTRLTVV.

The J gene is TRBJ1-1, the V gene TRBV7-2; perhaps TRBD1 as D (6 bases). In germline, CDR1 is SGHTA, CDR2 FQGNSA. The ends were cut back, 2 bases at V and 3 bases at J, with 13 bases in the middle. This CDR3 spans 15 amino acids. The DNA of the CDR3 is TGTGCCAGCAGCTTACAGGGAGGGGGTTACACTGAAGCTTTCTTT. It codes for CASSLQGGGYTEAFF. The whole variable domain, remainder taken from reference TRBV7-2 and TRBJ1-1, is GAGVSQSPSNKVTEKGKDVELRCDPISGHTALYWYRQSLGQGLEFLIYFQGNSAPDKSGLPSDRFSAERTGGSVSTLTIQRTQQEDSAVYLCASSLQGGGYTEAFFGQGTRLTVV.

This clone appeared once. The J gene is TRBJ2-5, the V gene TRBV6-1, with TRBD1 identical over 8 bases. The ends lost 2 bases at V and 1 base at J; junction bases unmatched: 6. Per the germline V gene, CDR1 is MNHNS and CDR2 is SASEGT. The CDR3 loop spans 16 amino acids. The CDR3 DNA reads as TGTGCCAGCAGTGAATGGACAGGGAGCTTCCAAGAGACCCAGTACTTC. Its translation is CASSEWTGSFQETQYF.

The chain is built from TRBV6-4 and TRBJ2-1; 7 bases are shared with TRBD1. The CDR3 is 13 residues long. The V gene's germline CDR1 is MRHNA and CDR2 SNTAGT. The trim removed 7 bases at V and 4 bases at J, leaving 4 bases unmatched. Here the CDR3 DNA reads TGTGCCAGCACTGCGGACAGGTACAATGAGCAGTTCTTC. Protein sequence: CASTADRYNEQFF.

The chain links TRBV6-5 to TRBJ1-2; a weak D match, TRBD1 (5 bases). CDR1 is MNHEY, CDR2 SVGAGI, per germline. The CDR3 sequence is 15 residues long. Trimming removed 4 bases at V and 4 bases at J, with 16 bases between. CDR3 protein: CASSSSDSSRYGYTF. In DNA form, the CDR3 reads TGTGCCAGCAGTTCCTCAGACAGCTCGCGCTATGGCTACACCTTC.

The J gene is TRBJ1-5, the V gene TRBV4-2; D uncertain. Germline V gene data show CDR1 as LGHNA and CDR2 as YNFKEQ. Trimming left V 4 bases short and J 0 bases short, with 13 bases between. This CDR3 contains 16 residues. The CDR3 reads CASSPELVYSNQPQHF. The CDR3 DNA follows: TGTGCCAGCAGCCCCGAACTGGTCTATAGCAATCAGCCCCAGCATTTT.

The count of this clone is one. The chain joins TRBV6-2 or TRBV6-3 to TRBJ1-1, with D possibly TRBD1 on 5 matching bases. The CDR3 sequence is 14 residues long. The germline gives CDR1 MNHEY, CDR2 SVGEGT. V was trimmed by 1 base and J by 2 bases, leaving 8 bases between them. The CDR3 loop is CASSYWQGNTEAFF. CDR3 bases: TGTGCCAGCAGTTACTGGCAGGGCAACACTGAAGCTTTCTTT.

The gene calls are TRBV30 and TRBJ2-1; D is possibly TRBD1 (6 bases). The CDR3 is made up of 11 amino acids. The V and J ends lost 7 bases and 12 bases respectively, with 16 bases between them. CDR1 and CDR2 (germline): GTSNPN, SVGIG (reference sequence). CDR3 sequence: CAYEQGIGQFF. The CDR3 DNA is TGTGCCTATGAACAGGGTATAGGGCAGTTCTTC.

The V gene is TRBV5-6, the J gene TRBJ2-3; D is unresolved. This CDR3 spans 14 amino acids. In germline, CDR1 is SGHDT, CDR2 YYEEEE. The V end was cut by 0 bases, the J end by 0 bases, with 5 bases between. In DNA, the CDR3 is TGTGCCAGCAGCTTGGGCACTAGCACAGATACGCAGTATTTT. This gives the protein CASSLGTSTDTQYF. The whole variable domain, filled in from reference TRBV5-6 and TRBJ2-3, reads DAGVTQSPTHLIKTRGQQVTLRCSPKSGHDTVSWYQQALGQGPQFIFQYYEEEERQRGNFPDRFSGHQFPNYSSELNVNALLLGDSALYLCASSLGTSTDTQYFGPGTRLTVL.

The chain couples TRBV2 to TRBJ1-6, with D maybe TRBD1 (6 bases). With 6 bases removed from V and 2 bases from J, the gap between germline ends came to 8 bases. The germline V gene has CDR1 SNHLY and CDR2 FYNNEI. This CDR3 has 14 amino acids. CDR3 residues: CASRDSPYNSPLHF. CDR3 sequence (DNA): TGTGCCAGCAGGGACAGCCCCTATAATTCACCCCTCCACTTT.

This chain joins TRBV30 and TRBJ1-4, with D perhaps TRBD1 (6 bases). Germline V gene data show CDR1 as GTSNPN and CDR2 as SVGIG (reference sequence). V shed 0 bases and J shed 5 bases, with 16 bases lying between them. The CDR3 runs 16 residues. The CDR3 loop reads CAWSVGRGIKNEKLFF. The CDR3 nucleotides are TGTGCCTGGAGTGTAGGAAGGGGGATTAAAAATGAAAAACTGTTTTTT.

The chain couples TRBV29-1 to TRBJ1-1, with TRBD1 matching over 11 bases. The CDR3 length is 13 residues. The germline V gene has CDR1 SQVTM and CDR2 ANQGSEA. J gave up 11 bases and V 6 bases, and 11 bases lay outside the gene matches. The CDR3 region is CSVDRGLFAAAFF. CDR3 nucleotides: TGCAGCGTGGACAGGGGGCTCTTCGCAGCGGCTTTCTTT.

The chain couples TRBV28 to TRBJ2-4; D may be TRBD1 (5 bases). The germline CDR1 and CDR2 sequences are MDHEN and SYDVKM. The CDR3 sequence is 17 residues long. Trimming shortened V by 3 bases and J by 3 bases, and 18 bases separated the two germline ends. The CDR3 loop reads CASSFTPRVAVKNIQYF. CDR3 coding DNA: TGTGCCAGCAGTTTTACTCCCAGGGTGGCAGTCAAAAACATTCAGTACTTC.

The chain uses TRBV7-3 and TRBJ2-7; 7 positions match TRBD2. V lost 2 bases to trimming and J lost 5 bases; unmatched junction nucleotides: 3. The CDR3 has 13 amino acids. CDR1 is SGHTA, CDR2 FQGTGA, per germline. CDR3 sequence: CASSLGREDEQYF. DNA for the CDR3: TGTGCCAGCAGCTTAGGGAGGGAGGACGAGCAGTACTTC.

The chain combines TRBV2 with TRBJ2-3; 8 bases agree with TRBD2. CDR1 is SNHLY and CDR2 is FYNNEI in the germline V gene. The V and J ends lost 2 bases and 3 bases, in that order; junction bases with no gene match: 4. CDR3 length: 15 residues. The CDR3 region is CASSELLAGTDTQYF. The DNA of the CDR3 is TGTGCCAGCAGTGAACTGCTAGCGGGTACAGATACGCAGTATTTT.

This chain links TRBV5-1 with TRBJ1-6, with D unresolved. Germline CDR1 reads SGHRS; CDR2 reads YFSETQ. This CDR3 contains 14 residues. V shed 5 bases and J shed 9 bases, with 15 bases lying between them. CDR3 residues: CASREPGFGSPLHF. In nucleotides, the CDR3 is TGCGCCAGCAGAGAACCAGGATTCGGTTCACCCCTCCACTTT. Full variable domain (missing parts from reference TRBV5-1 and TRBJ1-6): KAGVTQTPRYLIKTRGQQVTLSCSPISGHRSVSWYQQTPGQGLQFLFEYFSETQRNKGNFPGRFSGRQFSNSRSEMNVSTLELGDSALYLCASREPGFGSPLHFGNGTRLTVT.

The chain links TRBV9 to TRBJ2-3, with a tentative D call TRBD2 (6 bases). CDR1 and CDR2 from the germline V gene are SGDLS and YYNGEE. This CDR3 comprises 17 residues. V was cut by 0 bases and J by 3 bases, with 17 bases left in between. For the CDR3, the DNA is TGTGCCAGCAGCGTAGGGGTGAGGCGGGGCGGAACAGATACGCAGTATTTT. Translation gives CASSVGVRRGGTDTQYF.

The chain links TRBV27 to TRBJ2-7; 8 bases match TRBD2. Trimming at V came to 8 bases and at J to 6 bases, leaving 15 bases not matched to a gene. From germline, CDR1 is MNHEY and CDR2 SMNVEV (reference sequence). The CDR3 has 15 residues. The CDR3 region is CASDASGRTSREQYF. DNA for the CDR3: TGTGCCAGCGACGCGAGCGGGAGAACGTCCCGCGAGCAGTACTTC.

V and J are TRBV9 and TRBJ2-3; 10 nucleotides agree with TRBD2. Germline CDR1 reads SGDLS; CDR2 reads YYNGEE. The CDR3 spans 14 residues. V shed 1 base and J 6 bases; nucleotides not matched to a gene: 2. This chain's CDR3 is CASSVTSGMDTQYF. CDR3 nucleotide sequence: TGTGCCAGCAGCGTAACTAGCGGGATGGATACGCAGTATTTT. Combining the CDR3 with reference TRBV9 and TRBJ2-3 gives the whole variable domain DSGVTQTPKHLITATGQRVTLRCSPRSGDLSVYWYQQSLDQGLQFLIQYYNGEERAKGNILERFSAQQFPDLHSELNLSSLELGDSALYFCASSVTSGMDTQYFGPGTRLTVL.

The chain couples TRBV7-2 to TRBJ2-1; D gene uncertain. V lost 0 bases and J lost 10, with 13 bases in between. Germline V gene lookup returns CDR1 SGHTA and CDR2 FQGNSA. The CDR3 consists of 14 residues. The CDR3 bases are TGTGCCAGCAGCTTAGCGCGAGACAAGTACGAGCAGTTCTTC. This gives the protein CASSLARDKYEQFF. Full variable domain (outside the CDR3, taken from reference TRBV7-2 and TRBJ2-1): GAGVSQSPSNKVTEKGKDVELRCDPISGHTALYWYRQSLGQGLEFLIYFQGNSAPDKSGLPSDRFSAERTGGSVSTLTIQRTQQEDSAVYLCASSLARDKYEQFFGPGTRLTVL.